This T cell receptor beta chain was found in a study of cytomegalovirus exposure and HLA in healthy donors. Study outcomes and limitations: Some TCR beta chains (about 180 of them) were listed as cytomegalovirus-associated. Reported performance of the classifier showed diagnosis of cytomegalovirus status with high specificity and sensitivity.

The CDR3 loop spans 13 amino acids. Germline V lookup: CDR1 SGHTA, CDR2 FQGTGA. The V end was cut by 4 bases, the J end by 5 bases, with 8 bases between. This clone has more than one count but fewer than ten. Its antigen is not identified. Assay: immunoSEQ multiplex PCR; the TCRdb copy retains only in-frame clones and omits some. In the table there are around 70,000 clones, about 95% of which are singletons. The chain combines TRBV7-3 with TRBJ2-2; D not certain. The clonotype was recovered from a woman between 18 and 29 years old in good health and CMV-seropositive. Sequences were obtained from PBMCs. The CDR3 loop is CASSSARTGELFF. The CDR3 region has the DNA TGTGCCAGCAGCTCAGCGAGAACCGGGGAGCTGTTTTTT.